A selection of T cell receptor beta chains follows, all from one sample in a study of blood T cell repertoires in COVID-19. Sequencing was performed with immunoSEQ multiplex PCR; in TCRdb, only in-frame clones are kept and a portion is missing. This repertoire shows about 170,000 clones, 84% found once; its top ten account for approximately 14%. The source material was peripheral blood. Receptor source: a woman between 70 and 85 years old with COVID-19, enrolled during active disease. The CDR3 runs from the conserved cysteine through the conserved F or W. Each record gives: J gene, V gene, clone size, D gene, CDR3 protein, CDR3 DNA. D genes are given only for firm matches. Clone size is not always given. Where it is, it says once, few, many or a class for expanded clones.

TRBJ2-3 | TRBV10-3 | NA | NA | CAISEGGDGDTQYF | TGTGCCATCAGTGAAGGAGGAGACGGGGATACGCAGTATTTT
TRBJ1-2 | TRBV28 | few | NA | CASSSPGEGSYGYTF | TGTGCCAGCAGTTCTCCAGGGGAGGGGTCCTATGGCTACACCTTC
TRBJ1-1 | TRBV14 | NA | NA | CASSQTTGNNEAFF | TGTGCCAGCAGCCAAACTACAGGGAATAATGAAGCTTTCTTT
TRBJ1-1 | TRBV20-1 | NA | NA | CSARNTEAFF | TGCAGTGCTCGGAACACTGAAGCTTTCTTT
TRBJ2-7 | TRBV4-1 | NA | TRBD2 | CASSQDYDGRGYEQYF | TGCGCCAGCAGCCAAGATTATGACGGGAGGGGCTACGAGCAGTACTTC
TRBJ2-3 | TRBV28 | NA | TRBD2 | CASSLTSGIVADTQYF | TGTGCCAGCAGCCTGACTAGCGGGATCGTTGCAGATACGCAGTATTTT
TRBJ2-5 | TRBV15 | NA | NA | CATSRDTGGTRQETQYF | TGTGCCACCAGCAGAGATACCGGGGGAACTCGACAAGAGACCCAGTACTTC
TRBJ2-5 | TRBV29-1 | NA | TRBD1 | CSVEEDREKETQYF | TGCAGCGTTGAAGAGGACAGGGAGAAAGAGACCCAGTACTTC
TRBJ2-1 | TRBV20-1 | NA | TRBD2 | CSASSAGGLREQFF | TGCAGTGCTAGTTCAGCGGGGGGGCTACGGGAGCAGTTCTTC
TRBJ2-1 | TRBV5-8 | NA | NA | CASSLGSSYNEQFF | TGTGCCAGCAGCTTAGGGAGCTCCTACAATGAGCAGTTCTTC
TRBJ1-5 | TRBV6-5 | NA | TRBD1 | CASSYSGTGGTQPQHF | TGTGCCAGCAGTTACTCGGGGACAGGGGGCACACAGCCCCAGCATTTT
TRBJ2-3 | TRBV10-3 | NA | TRBD1 | CAISPGQFADTQYF | TGTGCCATCAGTCCGGGACAGTTCGCAGATACGCAGTATTTT
TRBJ2-3 | TRBV5-1 | NA | NA | CASTKAADTQYF | TGCGCCAGCACCAAAGCAGCGGATACGCAGTATTTT
TRBJ1-1 | TRBV19 | NA | NA | CASSGVWGEHLGAFF | TGTGCCAGTAGTGGCGTGTGGGGGGAGCATCTCGGAGCTTTCTTT
TRBJ1-1 | TRBV7-2 | NA | NA | CASSTDSYMNTEAFF | TGTGCCAGCAGTACCGACAGTTACATGAACACTGAAGCTTTCTTT
TRBJ1-6 | TRBV14 | NA | NA | CASSPNYGGLTSPLHF | TGTGCCAGCAGCCCTAACTACGGAGGGTTAACGTCACCCCTCCACTTT
TRBJ1-2 | TRBV12-3/TRBV12-4 | NA | NA | CASSLAEIYGYTF | TGTGCCAGCAGTTTAGCAGAGATTTATGGCTACACCTTC
TRBJ1-5 | TRBV27 | NA | NA | CASSPSNQPQHF | TGTGCCAGCAGTCCCTCTAATCAGCCCCAGCATTTT
TRBJ1-5 | TRBV5-1 | NA | NA | CASSLTGLNQPQHF | TGCGCCAGCAGCTTGACAGGGTTAAACCAGCCCCAGCATTTT
TRBJ1-5 | TRBV28 | NA | TRBD1 | CASSLRGRRMGPQHF | TGTGCCAGCAGTTTAAGGGGGCGAAGGATGGGGCCCCAGCATTTT
TRBJ1-4 | TRBV11-2 | NA | TRBD1 | CASSARQGNEKLFF | TGTGCCAGCAGCGCCCGACAGGGGAATGAAAAACTGTTTTTT
TRBJ1-1 | TRBV27 | NA | NA | CASSSRRGEGPIF | TGTGCCAGCAGCTCTAGGAGGGGGGAGGGACCGATTTTT
TRBJ1-1 | TRBV5-1 | few | NA | CASSLGIRPEAFF | TGCGCCAGCAGCTTGGGTATCAGGCCTGAAGCTTTCTTT
TRBJ1-3 | TRBV9 | NA | NA | CASRGGSSGNTIYF | TGTGCCAGCAGGGGCGGGAGCTCTGGAAACACCATATATTTT
TRBJ1-1 | TRBV6-5 | NA | NA | CASRVTVNTEAFF | TGTGCCAGCAGAGTGACAGTGAACACTGAAGCTTTCTTT
TRBJ1-2 | TRBV10-3 | NA | NA | CATRDTHNYGYTF | TGTGCCACCCGGGACACGCATAACTATGGCTACACCTTC
TRBJ2-1 | TRBV5-6 | NA | TRBD2 | CASSFLAGSNNEQFF | TGTGCCAGCAGCTTCCTAGCGGGGTCTAACAATGAGCAGTTCTTC